The entry below describes one T cell receptor (beta chain). As yet, its antigen is unknown. Germline trimming cut 3 bases from V and 14 bases from J; bases unmatched to any gene: 4. Germline CDR1 and CDR2: LNHDA and SQIVND (reference sequence). The CDR3 is 12 residues long. 60 Vbeta and 13 Jbeta primers were used in PCR. Generated by immunoSEQ multiplex PCR, the TCRdb table keeps only in-frame clones and is missing some. The sample has under 150,000 clones, just under 85% seen once. These data belong to a study of cytomegalovirus exposure and HLA in healthy donors. Study at large: Genotyping of 430 or so donors showed that over 80% belonged to the Caucasian-associated ancestry cluster. Study-wide results and caveats: A later analysis linked a missense DCLRE1C variant to TCR beta V- and J-gene trimming. Some highly shared sequence variants likely arose as a pipeline artifact. Apparent HLA restriction characterized most CMV-associated TCR beta chains in a later analysis.

Sequences were obtained from PBMCs. This TCR was recovered from a man in his forties in good health and CMV-seropositive. The gene calls are TRBV19 and TRBJ1-4, with TRBD1 matching 9 bases. The DNA for the CDR3 is TGTGCCAGTAGTATCCGGGACAGGGACCTGTTTTTT. Amino acid sequence: CASSIRDRDLFF.